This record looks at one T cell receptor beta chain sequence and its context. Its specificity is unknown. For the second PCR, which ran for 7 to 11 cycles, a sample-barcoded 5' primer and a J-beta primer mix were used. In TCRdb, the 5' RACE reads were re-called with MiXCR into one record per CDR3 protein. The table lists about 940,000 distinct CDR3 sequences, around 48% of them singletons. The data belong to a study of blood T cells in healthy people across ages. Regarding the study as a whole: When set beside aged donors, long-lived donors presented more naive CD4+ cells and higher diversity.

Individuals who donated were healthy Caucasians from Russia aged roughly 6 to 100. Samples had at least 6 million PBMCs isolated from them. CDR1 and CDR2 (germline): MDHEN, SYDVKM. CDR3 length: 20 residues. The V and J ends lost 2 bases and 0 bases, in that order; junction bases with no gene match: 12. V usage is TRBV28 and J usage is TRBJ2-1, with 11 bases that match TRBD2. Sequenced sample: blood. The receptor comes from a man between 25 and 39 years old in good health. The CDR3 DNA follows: TGTGCCAGCAGTTTACCTAGCGGGGGGCTGCGATCTAGCTCCTACAATGAGCAGTTCTTC. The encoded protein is CASSLPSGGLRSSSYNEQFF.